This T cell receptor beta chain was obtained from a study of shared clonotypes between healthy human individuals (dated by TCRdb to the early 2020s). The study in broad terms: A few men and a couple of women, aged 18 to 49 years, made up the cohort. Libraries were prepared and TCR repertoires were sequenced by different laboratories using diverse techniques, in order to increase sequencing depth and limit assay-specific biases. Per donor, leukapheresis produced somewhere between about 0.9 and 9 billion PBMCs. For each donor, CD4 naive and CD4 memory were each given three plates, CD8 naive was given two plates, and CD8 memory was given one plate. To estimate repertoire size and how much clonotype sharing occurs between individuals, the study deeply sequenced the blood TCR repertoires of roughly 5 healthy adults. The full study reports these points: The genetic and exposure-history diversity represented was limited by the small number of donors. Rarefaction of sorted-subset datasets indicated incomplete sequencing despite the large sequencing depth. Higher generation probabilities were observed for clonotypes shared by all four sorted-subset donors than for non-shared clonotypes. Sampling was restricted to blood, and TCR repertoires in tissues likely differ from the TCR repertoires found in blood. Larger estimated clonotype richness was generally found for naive subsets than for memory subsets. Based on pairwise subsampling, the degree of clonotype sharing among donors was expected to be affected by sequencing depth. About 5% of naive CD4, 3.5% of naive CD8, 2.3% of memory CD4, and around 0.42% of memory CD8 clonotypes were shared across four donors.

About this clone: No cognate antigen has been identified for it. The record has no base qualities; no much larger clone is one base away.

CDR1 and CDR2 are read off the germline V gene as SNHLY and FYNNEI. From cysteine to phenylalanine, the CDR3 is 16 amino acids long. The sequence is cut down to CDR3 DNA, 48 bases in frame from base 1. V loses 3 bases of germline sequence and J loses 4 bases, and the interval between the two ends is 16 bases. Using the deep immunoSEQ assay, TCR CDR3 regions were amplified from genomic DNA by multiplex PCR. Extracted genomic DNA from each cell subset was distributed evenly across all wells of several immunoSEQ 96-well plates, and each plate was treated as a replicate. For sorted subsets, 200 ng of genomic DNA, equivalent to roughly 30,000 T cell genomes, went into each replicate PCR. The purified libraries were quantified using a Qubit 3.0 fluorometer, sized with a Bioanalyzer 2100, and then quantified again using the KAPA Library Quantification kit. Every immunoSEQ 96-well plate was sequenced on a dedicated single-read 150-cycle Illumina NextSeq 550 flow cell. The authors' pipeline ran thus. Because the immunoSEQ output held only junctional sequences and lacked quality scores, the filtering could not match the filtering applied to full-length reads. To assign V/J genes and CDR3, sequences were annotated using PyIR, a Python wrapper for IgBLAST v1.9, with IMGT germline references. Reads with weak V/J assignments (E-value above 1e-6), missing CDR3, stop codons, out-of-frame junctions, or ambiguous translated residues were removed. V3J clonotypes were defined as sequences sharing an identical inferred V gene, J gene, and CDR3 amino acid sequence. Percentage overlap between repertoires was calculated by dividing the number of shared unique clonotypes by the size of the smaller repertoire. RTK rarefaction, the Chao1 estimator, and Recon v2.1 estimates of unobserved clonotypes were used to assess repertoire richness. For all TCRbeta clonotypes obtained by the gDNA method from a handful of donors, generation probabilities were computed with OLGA. The table was pulled from immuneACCESS by TCRdb, which kept in-frame rearrangements only. Such tables lose some clones; where checked, under half of the loss comes from unresolved V genes, and the rest has no known cause. V, J and clone size were drawn from that table, and D and trimming were deduced from the DNA. For this sample there are about 2.1 million clones; 85% to 95% appear just once. The leading ten clones occupy about 1.6% of the sample.

CD8 naive samples were CD45RO-negative cells positively selected for CCR7, giving a CD45RA+CCR7+ population that excluded TemRA cells. The donors were healthy, HIV-negative adults with no recently reported acute infections or vaccinations. Only Caucasian adults living in Nashville, Tennessee, USA were represented among the donors. After blood collection by leukapheresis, PBMCs were isolated using Ficoll-Histopaque density gradient centrifugation and then cryopreserved in the vapor phase of liquid nitrogen. Analytical flow cytometry was used to check the purity and quantity of each magnetically sorted T cell population. Genomic DNA was isolated from each sorted fraction and quantified by UV absorbance on a Nanodrop 2000c.

The sequence is built from TRBV2 and TRBJ2-1, with TRBD2 tentatively as D gene (5 bases match). Sequencing input: naive CD8+ T cells from PBMCs. Sample cell subset or site, as interpreted from the label and publication: CD45RA+CCR7+. This TCR came from a man between 18 and 35 years old in good health. Some clones in this sample may be carry-over from other donors' samples. DNA sequence: TGTGCCAGCAGTGACTCACCGAGCGGTCGTTACAATGAGCAGTTCTTC. Its product reads: CASSDSPSGRYNEQFF.